The present TCR beta chain was sequenced within a study of T-cell memory formation after mild COVID-19. Regarding the study as a whole: Specificity for SARS-CoV-2 was not confirmed among the second-wave clones peaking on day 37. Mainly in CM and EM were contracting CD4+ clones; CD8+ were in EMRA.

This clonotype was counted a few times. Its antigen remains unknown. The CDR3 loop spans 17 amino acids. The V gene's germline CDR1 is SGHAT and CDR2 FQNNGV. The V segment lost 5 bases and the J segment 6 bases; nucleotides outside the gene matches: 16. One entry per CDR3 protein results from TCRdb running MiXCR on the 5' RACE reads. The sample holds a few hundred thousand distinct CDR3 sequences, roughly 24% seen once. The source material was PBMCs or a T cell subset sorted from them (not recorded which). The chain couples TRBV11-2 to TRBJ1-5, with TRBD1 identical over 7 bases. The source is an adult woman who had mild COVID-19 (a few samples of this study predate the infection). Cell type and time point are not known. Here the CDR3 DNA reads TGTGCCAGCAGCGAAGTCGGTAGGGGGCTTCAAGGTCAGCCCCAGCATTTT. Residues: CASSEVGRGLQGQPQHF. Looking up the rest from reference TRBV11-2 and TRBJ1-5 gives the full variable domain: EAGVAQSPRYKIIEKRQSVAFWCNPISGHATLYWYQQILGQGPKLLIQFQNNGVVDDSQLPKDRFSAERLKGVDSTLKIQPAKLEDSAVYLCASSEVGRGLQGQPQHFGDGTRLSIL.